This record covers a single T cell receptor (beta chain). Primers: 60 Vbeta forward and 13 Jbeta reverse. TCRdb's copy holds only in-frame clones and misses some; the assay was immunoSEQ multiplex PCR. Found here are fewer than 95,000 clones, 65% to 85% of them singletons; the top ten hold about 16%. The record originates from a study of cytomegalovirus exposure and HLA in healthy donors. The ends lost 6 bases at V and 2 bases at J; junction bases unmatched: 5. The length of the CDR3 is 14 residues. Germline lookup yields CDR1 LNHDA and CDR2 SQIVND (reference sequence). The sample was PBMCs. This receptor was obtained from a woman between 35 and 50 years old in good health and CMV-seropositive. This chain uses TRBV19 with TRBJ1-1; TRBD1 aligns across 8 bases. CDR3 DNA: TGTGCCAGTAGCTCCCAGGGGGCTAACACTGAAGCTTTCTTT. Protein product: CASSSQGANTEAFF.